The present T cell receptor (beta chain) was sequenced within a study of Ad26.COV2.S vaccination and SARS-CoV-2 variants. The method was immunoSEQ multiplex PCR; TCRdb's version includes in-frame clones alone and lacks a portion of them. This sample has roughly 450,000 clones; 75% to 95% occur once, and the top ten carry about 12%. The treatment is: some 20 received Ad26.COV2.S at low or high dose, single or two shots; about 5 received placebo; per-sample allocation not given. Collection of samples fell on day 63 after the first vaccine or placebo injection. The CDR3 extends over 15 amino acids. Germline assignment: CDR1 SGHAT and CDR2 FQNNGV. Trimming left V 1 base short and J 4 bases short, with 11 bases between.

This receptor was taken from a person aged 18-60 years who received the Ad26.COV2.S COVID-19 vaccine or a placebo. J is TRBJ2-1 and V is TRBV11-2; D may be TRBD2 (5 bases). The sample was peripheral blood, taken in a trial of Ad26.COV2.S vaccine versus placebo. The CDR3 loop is CASSLVGGRYNEQFF. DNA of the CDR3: TGTGCCAGCAGCTTAGTCGGCGGGCGTTACAATGAGCAGTTCTTC.